Shown below are 8 T cell receptor beta chains from a single sample sequenced in a study of identifying expanded T cells in peripheral blood. Only in-frame clones appear in the TCRdb table, and some are missing; sequencing was by immunoSEQ multiplex PCR. Found here are about 100,000 clones, approximately 90% of them singletons; the top ten hold roughly 15%. The sample taken for sequencing was blood. These receptor sequences come from a person aged 18-69 years in good health.

This clone appeared a few times. The rearrangement joins TRBV4-3 to TRBJ1-2, with 9 bases matching TRBD1. The germline V gene has CDR1 LGHNA and CDR2 YSLEER. V lost 3 bases and J lost 8; bases outside the gene matches: 13. This CDR3 is built from 16 residues. The CDR3 loop reads CASSQITGTGLRGYTF. The CDR3 DNA follows: TGCGCCAGCAGCCAGATAACCGGGACAGGGCTTAGAGGCTACACCTTC.

V is TRBV5-1 and J is TRBJ1-4, with a possible D match to TRBD1 (5 bases). V lost 2 bases and J lost 2, with 10 bases in between. This CDR3 is 15 amino acids long. Germline V lookup: CDR1 SGHRS, CDR2 YFSETQ. The CDR3 protein is CASSFQGNTNEKLFF. The CDR3, as DNA: TGCGCCAGCAGCTTCCAGGGAAACACTAATGAAAAACTGTTTTTT.

This rearrangement joins TRBV5-1 to TRBJ2-5; D is undetermined. The CDR3 loop spans 15 amino acids. Looked up from germline, CDR1 is SGHRS and CDR2 is YFSETQ. Deletions cut 1 base from V and 5 bases from J, with 15 bases between. CDR3 region: CASSLISLEGETQYF. CDR3 nucleotides: TGCGCCAGCAGCTTGATCAGCCTAGAAGGGGAGACCCAGTACTTC.

V and J are TRBV7-8 and TRBJ2-2, with 10 bases aligning to TRBD2. From germline, CDR1 is SGHVS and CDR2 FQNEAQ. This CDR3 has 16 residues. V lost 8 bases to trimming and J lost 2 bases; unmatched junction nucleotides: 8. The CDR3 coding sequence is TGTGCCAGCCTCGGTCTAGCGGGGGTTAACACCGGGGAGCTGTTTTTT. It translates to CASLGLAGVNTGELFF. The full variable domain, in which reference TRBV7-8 and TRBJ2-2 provide the parts outside the CDR3, is GAGVSQSPRYKVAKRGQDVALRCDPISGHVSLFWYQQALGQGPEFLTYFQNEAQLDKSGLPSDRFFAERPEGSVSTLKIQRTQQEDSAVYLCASLGLAGVNTGELFFGEGSRLTVL.

V usage is TRBV6-1 and J usage is TRBJ2-2, with a possible D match to TRBD2 (7 bases). Germline CDR1 reads MNHNS; CDR2 reads SASEGT. V was clipped by 6 bases and J by 4 bases, with 18 bases between them. This CDR3 contains 16 residues. The CDR3 bases are TGTGCCAGCAGGGAAAAATGGGCGGGGGCCACCGGGGAGCTGTTTTTT. It specifies CASREKWAGATGELFF.

The gene calls are TRBV10-3 and TRBJ1-3; a weak D match, TRBD1 (6 bases). V shed 6 bases and J shed 3 bases, with 12 bases lying between them. Looked up from germline, CDR1 is ENHRY and CDR2 is SYGVKD. The CDR3 length is 14 residues. The DNA for the CDR3 is TGTGCCATCAGAGGGGGGGATAATGGAAACACCATATATTTT. It encodes CAIRGGDNGNTIYF.

The V gene is TRBV5-4, the J gene TRBJ2-3, with D maybe TRBD2 (5 bases). This CDR3 region has 15 residues. V dropped 1 base and J dropped 1 base, with 10 bases sitting between them. Germline assignment: CDR1 SGHNT and CDR2 YYREEE (reference sequence). CDR3 sequence: CASSLPARGTDTQYF. In DNA, the CDR3 is TGTGCCAGCAGCTTGCCGGCGAGGGGCACAGATACGCAGTATTTT.

This chain connects TRBV28 to TRBJ1-5, with 12 bases lining up with TRBD1. The CDR3 is made up of 21 amino acids. CDR1 and CDR2 from the germline V gene are MDHEN and SYDVKM. The V segment lost 4 bases and the J segment 0 bases; nucleotides outside the gene matches: 16. In DNA, the CDR3 is TGTGCCAGCAGTTCCAATGCTCCGGGACAGGGGGCACCTTATAGCAATCAGCCCCAGCATTTT. It is translated as CASSSNAPGQGAPYSNQPQHF.